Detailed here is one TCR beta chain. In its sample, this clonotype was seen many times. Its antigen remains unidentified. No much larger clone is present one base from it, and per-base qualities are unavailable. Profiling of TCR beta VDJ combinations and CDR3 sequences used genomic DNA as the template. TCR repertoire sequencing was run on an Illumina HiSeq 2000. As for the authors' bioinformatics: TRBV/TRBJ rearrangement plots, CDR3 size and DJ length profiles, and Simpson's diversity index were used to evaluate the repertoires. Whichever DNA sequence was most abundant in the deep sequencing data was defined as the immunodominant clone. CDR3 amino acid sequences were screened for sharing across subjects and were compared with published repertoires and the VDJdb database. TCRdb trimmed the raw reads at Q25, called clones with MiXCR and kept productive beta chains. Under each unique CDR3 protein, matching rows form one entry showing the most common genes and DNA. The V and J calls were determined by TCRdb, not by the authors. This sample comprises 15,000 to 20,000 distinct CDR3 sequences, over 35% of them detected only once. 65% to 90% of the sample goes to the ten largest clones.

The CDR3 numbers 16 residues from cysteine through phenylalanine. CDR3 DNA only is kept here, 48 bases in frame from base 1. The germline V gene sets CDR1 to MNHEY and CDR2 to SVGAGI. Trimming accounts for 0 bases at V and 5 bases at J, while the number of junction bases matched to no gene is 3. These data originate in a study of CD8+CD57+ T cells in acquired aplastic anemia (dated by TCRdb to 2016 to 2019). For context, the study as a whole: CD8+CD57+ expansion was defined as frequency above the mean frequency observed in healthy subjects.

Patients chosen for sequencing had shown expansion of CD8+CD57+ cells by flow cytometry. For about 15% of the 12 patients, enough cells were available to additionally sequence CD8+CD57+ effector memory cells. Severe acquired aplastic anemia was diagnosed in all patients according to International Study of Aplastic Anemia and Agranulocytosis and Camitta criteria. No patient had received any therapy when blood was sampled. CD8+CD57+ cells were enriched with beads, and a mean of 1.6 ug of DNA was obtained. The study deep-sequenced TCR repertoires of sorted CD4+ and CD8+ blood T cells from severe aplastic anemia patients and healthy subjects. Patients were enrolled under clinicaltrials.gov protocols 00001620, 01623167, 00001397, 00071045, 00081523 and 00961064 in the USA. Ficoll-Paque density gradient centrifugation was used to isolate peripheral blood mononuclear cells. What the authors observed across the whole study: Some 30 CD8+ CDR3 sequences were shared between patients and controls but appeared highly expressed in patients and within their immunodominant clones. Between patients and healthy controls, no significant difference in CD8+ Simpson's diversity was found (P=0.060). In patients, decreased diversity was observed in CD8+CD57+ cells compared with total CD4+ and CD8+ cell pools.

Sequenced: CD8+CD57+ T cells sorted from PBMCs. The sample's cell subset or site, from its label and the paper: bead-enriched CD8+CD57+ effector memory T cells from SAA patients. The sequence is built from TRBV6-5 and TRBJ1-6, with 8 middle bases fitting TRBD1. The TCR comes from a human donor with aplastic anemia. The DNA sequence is TGTGCCAGCAGTTACTCGACAGGGGTTAATAATTCACCCCTCCACTTT. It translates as CASSYSTGVNNSPLHF.